Presented here are 24 T cell receptor beta chains from one specimen sequenced in a study of blood T cells in healthy people across ages. Primers used in a second PCR of roughly 7 to 12 cycles were a sample-barcoded 5' primer and a J-beta primer mix. MiXCR was run by TCRdb on the 5' RACE reads, yielding one entry per CDR3 protein. The sample consists of about a million distinct CDR3 sequences, 35% to 45% of them appearing once. The sample was blood. The receptors stem from a man younger than 35 in good health.

The chain uses TRBV29-1 and TRBJ2-1, with D tentatively TRBD1 (6 bases). The CDR3 covers 13 residues. V dropped 7 bases and J dropped 7 bases, with 17 bases sitting between them. Germline V CDR1 and CDR2: SQVTM, ANQGSEA. This chain's CDR3 is CSGGTTSGNEQFF. As DNA, the CDR3 is TGCAGCGGGGGGACAACTTCGGGGAATGAGCAGTTCTTC.

V and J are TRBV29-1 and TRBJ1-5; TRBD1 matches 7 bases. The germline V gene has CDR1 SQVTM and CDR2 ANQGSEA. Trimming cost V 5 bases and J 9 bases; bases outside gene matches: 13. The CDR3 spans 14 residues. The CDR3 sequence: CSVSHDRVGRPQHF. The CDR3 nucleotides read TGCAGCGTTTCCCATGACAGGGTAGGCCGGCCCCAGCATTTT. The full variable domain, its missing parts supplied by reference TRBV29-1 and TRBJ1-5, is SAVISQKPSRDICQRGTSLTIQCQVDSQVTMMFWYRQQPGQSLTLIATANQGSEATYESGFVIDKFPISRPNLTFSTLTVSNMSPEDSSIYLCSVSHDRVGRPQHFGDGTRLSIL.

The rearrangement joins TRBV7-9 to TRBJ1-1; 8 bases align to TRBD1. The CDR3 has 19 amino acids. CDR1 is SEHNR, CDR2 FQNEAQ, per germline (reference sequence). The ends lost 6 bases at V and 1 base at J; junction bases unmatched: 19. CDR3 protein: CASRLHGTGKTRSNTEAFF. Here the CDR3 DNA reads TGTGCCAGCAGGTTACATGGGACAGGCAAGACTAGATCGAACACTGAAGCTTTCTTT. The full variable domain, its missing parts supplied by reference TRBV7-9 and TRBJ1-1, is DTGVSQNPRHKITKRGQNVTFRCDPISEHNRLYWYRQTLGQGPEFLTYFQNEAQLEKSRLLSDRFSAERPKGSFSTLEIQRTEQGDSAMYLCASRLHGTGKTRSNTEAFFGQGTRLTVV.

In DNA form, the CDR3 reads TGTGCCAGCAGCCCCGAACTCCGGGACGGCGGTAGTGGCTACACCTTC. Protein product: CASSPELRDGGSGYTF. The chain employs TRBV7-2 and TRBJ1-2, with D tentatively TRBD1 (5 bases). Germline V gene data show CDR1 as SGHTA and CDR2 as FQGNSA. This CDR3 is built from 16 residues. V lost 5 bases and J 7 bases, leaving 23 bases between the germline ends. The variable domain in full, completed from reference TRBV7-2 and TRBJ1-2, reads GAGVSQSPSNKVTEKGKDVELRCDPISGHTALYWYRQSLGQGLEFLIYFQGNSAPDKSGLPSDRFSAERTGGSVSTLTIQRTQQEDSAVYLCASSPELRDGGSGYTFGSGTRLTVV.

This clonotype showed up just once. The chain recombines TRBV7-9 with TRBJ2-1; D is unresolved. CDR1 is SEHNR, CDR2 FQNEAQ, per germline (reference sequence). The CDR3 loop spans 12 amino acids. V lost 3 bases, J lost 8 bases, and 8 bases lay in between. The CDR3 spells CASSLSWDEQFF. The CDR3, as DNA: TGTGCCAGCAGCTTGAGTTGGGATGAGCAGTTCTTC.

This clonotype has ten or more counts. J is TRBJ2-3 and V is TRBV12-3 or TRBV12-4, with D perhaps being TRBD1 or TRBD2 (5 bases each). This CDR3 is built from 14 residues. Trimming shortened V by 3 bases and J by 1 base, and 8 bases separated the two germline ends. CDR3 bases: TGTGCCAGCAGTTTGGGACCTCGCACAGATACGCAGTATTTT. Its translation: CASSLGPRTDTQYF.

V is TRBV7-2 and J is TRBJ1-3; D remains unclear. The V and J ends lost 6 bases and 3 bases respectively, with 9 bases between them. Germline CDR1 is SGHTA and CDR2 is FQGNSA. The CDR3 sequence is 13 residues long. The CDR3 DNA sequence: TGTGCCAGCAGTCGAAGCCTTGGAAACACCATATATTTT. Protein: CASSRSLGNTIYF. Full variable domain (missing parts from reference TRBV7-2 and TRBJ1-3): GAGVSQSPSNKVTEKGKDVELRCDPISGHTALYWYRQSLGQGLEFLIYFQGNSAPDKSGLPSDRFSAERTGGSVSTLTIQRTQQEDSAVYLCASSRSLGNTIYFGEGSWLTVV.

In this sample, this clonotype turned up a few times. This chain uses TRBV12-3 or TRBV12-4 with TRBJ2-7; tentatively, D is TRBD1 (6 bases). This CDR3 is built from 14 residues. Trimming took off 6 bases at V and 7 bases at J, with 19 bases between the two ends. The CDR3 reads CASRRPDSHNEQYF. The CDR3, as DNA: TGTGCCAGCAGACGGCCGGACAGCCACAATGAGCAGTACTTC.

This clonotype was counted a few times. This rearrangement joins TRBV9 to TRBJ2-6, with TRBD1 as a possible D gene (6 bases). CDR3 size: 16 residues. Between the trimmed V and J ends, which lost 3 bases and 3 bases, there was a span of 13 bases. Germline V gives CDR1 SGDLS, CDR2 YYNGEE. The CDR3 nucleotides read TGTGCCAGCAGCGCCACCAGGGGATTTGGGGCCAACGTCCTGACTTTC. It specifies CASSATRGFGANVLTF.

The V gene is TRBV7-2, the J gene TRBJ1-4; D may be TRBD1 (5 bases). Between the trimmed V and J ends, which lost 5 bases and 10 bases, there was a span of 26 bases. Germline V CDR1 and CDR2: SGHTA, FQGNSA. This CDR3 spans 17 amino acids. CDR3 bases: TGTGCCAGCAGCCGAAATCCTAACCCCGGGACGGACCCAAAACTGTTTTTT. Its protein is CASSRNPNPGTDPKLFF.

This clonotype came up a few times. This chain joins TRBV20-1 and TRBJ1-1; possible D gene TRBD1, 5 bases. Germline V gives CDR1 DFQATT, CDR2 SNEGSKA (reference sequence). Trimming left V 3 bases short and J 5 bases short, with 16 bases between. This CDR3 is built from 14 residues. The CDR3 here is CSASGSRGRTEAFF. The CDR3 bases are TGCAGTGCTAGTGGGTCGAGGGGAAGGACTGAAGCTTTCTTT.

In this sample, this clonotype turned up a few times. The chain is built from TRBV2 and TRBJ1-2; D not certain. Per germline, CDR1 SNHLY and CDR2 FYNNEI. Trimming left V 2 bases short and J 7 bases short, with 5 bases between. The CDR3 is 11 residues long. This CDR3 is CASSELCGYTF. Written as DNA, the CDR3 is TGTGCCAGCAGTGAACTCTGTGGCTACACCTTC.

The chain has TRBV14 and TRBJ2-5; a weak D match, TRBD1 (6 bases). Trimming left V 3 bases short and J 5 bases short, with 28 bases between. Per germline, CDR1 SGHDN and CDR2 FVKESK. The CDR3 totals 19 residues. CDR3 sequence (DNA): TGTGCCAGCAGCCACCAAGTGGCCCGGACAGCAGGATGGGAGGAGACCCAGTACTTC. Encoded protein: CASSHQVARTAGWEETQYF.

The chain couples TRBV4-1 to TRBJ1-6; 9 bases align to TRBD1. Germline V gene data show CDR1 as MGHRA and CDR2 as YSYEKL. This CDR3 is built from 15 residues. V gave up 8 bases and J gave up 9 bases; unmatched junction bases: 11. DNA for the CDR3: TGCGCCAGCGGCCCTTGGACAGGGGAGAGTTCACCCCTCCACTTT. Its translation is CASGPWTGESSPLHF.

The V call is TRBV12-3 or TRBV12-4, the J call TRBJ2-3, with D unclear. Trimming stripped 5 bases from V and 2 bases from J, with 14 bases between. CDR3 length equals 15 residues. CDR3 amino acids: CASSIQLANTDTQYF. For the CDR3, the DNA is TGTGCCAGCAGTATTCAGCTGGCCAACACAGATACGCAGTATTTT.

The chain uses TRBV3-1 and TRBJ1-4; D unclear. Trimming stripped 8 bases from V and 5 bases from J, with 18 bases between. Germline V gene data show CDR1 as LGHDT and CDR2 as YNNKEL (reference sequence). This CDR3 is 15 amino acids long. The CDR3 nucleotides are TGTGCCAGCGGAAAAGTCCGGAACGGGAATGAAAAACTGTTTTTT. It translates to CASGKVRNGNEKLFF.

This clonotype has more than one count but fewer than ten. V usage is TRBV13 and J usage is TRBJ2-1; 9 nucleotides line up with TRBD2. This CDR3 is built from 13 residues. CDR1 and CDR2 from the germline V gene are PRHDT and FYEKMQ (reference sequence). Trimming cost V 4 bases and J 8 bases; bases outside gene matches: 3. This chain's CDR3 is CASSSTSGDEQFF. CDR3 nucleotides: TGTGCCAGCAGCTCGACTAGCGGCGATGAGCAGTTCTTC.

The chain recombines TRBV3-1 with TRBJ2-2; D is unresolved. The ends were cut back, 0 bases at V and 7 bases at J, with 12 bases in the middle. CDR3 length: 15 residues. Per germline, CDR1 LGHDT and CDR2 YNNKEL (reference sequence). CDR3 loop: CASSQDLSVGGELFF. The DNA of the CDR3 is TGTGCCAGCAGCCAAGATCTAAGTGTGGGCGGGGAGCTGTTTTTT.

This clonotype was seen only a few times. V and J are TRBV29-1 and TRBJ2-7, with D possibly matching TRBD2 (6 bases). The V gene lost 1 base and the J gene lost 0 bases, with 10 bases spanning the gap. Germline V gives CDR1 SQVTM, CDR2 ANQGSEA. The CDR3 covers 14 residues. The CDR3 nucleotides read TGCAGCGTTGAAGCCCAGCGGGCCTCCTACGAGCAGTACTTC. Translated: CSVEAQRASYEQYF.

There are a few counts of this clonotype. The chain has TRBV20-1 and TRBJ1-1, with D perhaps TRBD1 (5 bases). The V gene lost 3 bases and the J gene lost 3 bases, with 20 bases spanning the gap. Germline assignment: CDR1 DFQATT and CDR2 SNEGSKA (reference sequence). There are 16 residues in the CDR3. CDR3 DNA: TGCAGTGCTAGCGACAGAGCTACGGGGTTGGACACTGAAGCTTTCTTT. Translating it yields CSASDRATGLDTEAFF.

The chain links TRBV9 to TRBJ1-2; 8 nucleotides line up with TRBD1. The CDR3 runs to 15 residues. Per germline, CDR1 SGDLS and CDR2 YYNGEE. V shed 4 bases, J shed 2 bases, and the junction held 7 bases outside the gene matches. The CDR3 is CASSNGDRMNYGYTF. The CDR3 DNA follows: TGTGCCAGCAGCAACGGGGACAGGATGAACTATGGCTACACCTTC.

This clonotype showed up just a few times. CDR3 in DNA: TGTGCCAGCAGCCCCCTTATCGGCACTGAAGCTTTCTTT. It is translated as CASSPLIGTEAFF. This chain links TRBV7-9 with TRBJ1-1; D unclear. The CDR3 runs 13 residues. Trimming stripped 5 bases from V and 4 bases from J, with 11 bases between. Looked up from germline, CDR1 is SEHNR and CDR2 is FQNEAQ (reference sequence).

This clonotype has more than one count but fewer than ten. The chain joins TRBV6-2 or TRBV6-3 to TRBJ1-1; the D gene is possibly TRBD1 (5 bases). The CDR3 totals 15 residues. Germline values: CDR1 MNHEY, CDR2 SVGEGT. The V and J ends lost 5 bases and 5 bases respectively, with 18 bases between them. The chain's CDR3 is CASSSRGALMTEAFF. CDR3 bases: TGTGCCAGCAGTAGCCGTGGGGCGCTGATGACTGAAGCTTTCTTT.

The CDR3 protein is CASNTLGGTGEQYF. The CDR3 DNA reads as TGTGCCAGCAATACGTTGGGGGGCACAGGCGAGCAGTACTTC. The V and J genes are TRBV2 and TRBJ2-7, with D possibly called TRBD1 or TRBD2 (6 bases each). V lost 7 bases and J lost 6, with 19 bases in between. CDR1 and CDR2 (germline): SNHLY, FYNNEI. CDR3 length equals 14 residues.